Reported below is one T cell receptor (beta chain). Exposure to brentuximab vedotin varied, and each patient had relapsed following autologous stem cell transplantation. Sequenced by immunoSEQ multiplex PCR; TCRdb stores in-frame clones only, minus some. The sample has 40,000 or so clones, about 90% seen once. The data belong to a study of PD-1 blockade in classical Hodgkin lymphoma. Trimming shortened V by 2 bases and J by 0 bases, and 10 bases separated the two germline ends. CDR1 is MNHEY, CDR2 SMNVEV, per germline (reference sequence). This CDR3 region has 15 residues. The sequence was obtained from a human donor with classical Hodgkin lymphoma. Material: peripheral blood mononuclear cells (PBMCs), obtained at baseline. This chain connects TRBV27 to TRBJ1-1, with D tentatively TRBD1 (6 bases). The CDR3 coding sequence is TGTGCCAGCAGTTTAGCCCAGGGGCTGAACACTGAAGCTTTCTTT. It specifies CASSLAQGLNTEAFF.